This T cell receptor beta chain was identified during a study of blood T cell repertoires in COVID-19. Study background: Samples of COVID-19 (acute and convalescent) were obtained from the United States, Italy and Spain. Nucleic acid was either cDNA or gDNA, and it came from T cells, B-cell-depleted T cells, or PBMCs.

Per the germline V gene, CDR1 is KGHDR and CDR2 is SFDVKD. CDR3 length: 14 amino acids. The V gene lost 1 base and the J gene lost 5 bases, with 10 bases spanning the gap. Repertoires were generated with immunoSEQ multiplex PCR, while TCRdb's copy carries only in-frame clones and drops some. Here the sample spans almost 350,000 clones, approximately 91% being singletons. Allocation to cohorts depended on clinical history reported by the participants. Up to 2 weeks before entering the study, exposed participants had met a COVID-19 case. The source of this sequence is a woman in her 30s who had been exposed to COVID-19. The rearrangement uses TRBV24-1 and TRBJ1-2; D unresolved. Sequenced sample: PBMCs or T cells enriched from blood (not recorded which). CDR3 in amino acids: CATSDFPMTYGYTF. The CDR3 nucleotides read TGTGCCACCAGTGATTTTCCGATGACATATGGCTACACCTTC.